Following are 12 T cell receptor beta chains from one sample sequenced in a study of Graves' ophthalmopathy and Graves' hyperthyroidism (dated by TCRdb to the late 2010s). This sample was sequenced with an Illumina HiSeq 2000. For repertoire sequencing, TCR beta CDR3 regions were amplified from RNA transcripts. HTBI primers and the Qiagen OneStep RT-PCR kit were used in a first-round RT-PCR, which was followed by a second-round multiplex PCR, size selection and purification. TCRdb trimmed public reads at Q25 via fastp, called clones via MiXCR and kept in-frame beta chains. Identical CDR3 protein sequences are pooled into one entry, listed with their most common genes and DNA. A total of around 1.1 million distinct CDR3 sequences appear in this sample, about two fifths of them only once. 11% of the sample is taken by the ten largest. The sequenced sample was peripheral blood or thyroid tissue (not recorded which). All receptors come from an adult man with Graves' hyperthyroidism.

This clonotype was detected ten times or more. The rearrangement uses TRBV6-5 and TRBJ1-2; 9 bases are shared with TRBD1. V dropped 5 bases and J dropped 4; count of bases not matched to a gene: 11. The CDR3 is 16 residues long. Germline V lookup: CDR1 MNHEY, CDR2 SVGAGI. As DNA, the CDR3 is TGTGCCAGCAGTCACCCGGGACAGGGCCCTATCTATGGCTACACCTTC. Encoded protein: CASSHPGQGPIYGYTF.

This clonotype was seen ten or more times. Here the CDR3 reads CASSLQQMNTEAFF. The CDR3 DNA reads TGTGCCAGCAGTTTACAACAGATGAACACTGAAGCTTTCTTT. This rearrangement joins TRBV12-3 or TRBV12-4 to TRBJ1-1, with no clear D. The ends were cut back, 2 bases at V and 0 bases at J, with 7 bases in the middle. The CDR3 contains 14 residues.

This clonotype was recorded many times. The rearrangement uses TRBV11-2 and TRBJ2-2; D may be TRBD2 (6 bases). Trimming removed 4 bases from V and 10 bases from J, with 13 bases in between. Germline CDR1 SGHAT, CDR2 FQNNGV. CDR3 size: 13 residues. CDR3 amino acids: CASSSIAGMELFF. CDR3 sequence (DNA): TGTGCCAGCAGCTCAATCGCGGGGATGGAGCTGTTTTTT.

This clonotype has a count of ten or more. The chain has TRBV7-8 and TRBJ1-4; D uncertain. V was cut by 2 bases and J by 7 bases, with 17 bases left in between. The CDR3 loop spans 16 amino acids. The V gene's germline CDR1 is SGHVS and CDR2 FQNEAQ. CDR3 sequence: CASSLLANGGSEKLFF. As DNA, the CDR3 is TGTGCCAGCAGCTTATTAGCAAATGGAGGGAGTGAAAAACTGTTTTTT.

The chain uses TRBV10-3 and TRBJ1-3; D is unclear. Germline CDR1 reads ENHRY; CDR2 reads SYGVKD. V lost 3 bases to trimming and J lost 0 bases, with 6 bases between them. The length of the CDR3 is 14 residues. For the CDR3, the DNA is TGTGCCATCAGTGACAGCCGCTCTGGAAACACCATATATTTT. Residues: CAISDSRSGNTIYF.

The sample holds many counts of this clonotype. The V and J genes are TRBV29-1 and TRBJ2-5; 12 bases agree with TRBD1. CDR3 length: 13 residues. J was trimmed by 4 bases and V by 5 bases; bases with no gene match: 2. Germline CDR1 reads SQVTM; CDR2 reads ANQGSEA. As DNA, the CDR3 is TGCAGCGTTCCGGGACAGGGGGCAGAGACCCAGTACTTC. It is translated as CSVPGQGAETQYF.

This clonotype was seen at least ten times. The chain joins TRBV7-6 to TRBJ1-6, with TRBD1 matching over 9 bases. Trimming took 4 bases from V and 8 from J; bases not matched to a gene: 6. This CDR3 region has 15 residues. Germline CDR1 reads SGHVS; CDR2 reads FNYEAQ. CDR3 nucleotide sequence: TGTGCCAGCAGCTCGGAGGGACAGGGAGATTCACCCCTCCACTTT. Translated: CASSSEGQGDSPLHF.

This clonotype was detected only once. The chain joins TRBV3-1 to TRBJ2-2; 11 positions agree with TRBD2. Germline V gene sequence: CDR1 LGHDT, CDR2 YNNKEL (reference sequence). The CDR3 has 15 residues. The trim removed 1 base at V and 6 bases at J, leaving 1 base unmatched. The CDR3 sequence: CASSQVLAGAGELFF. CDR3 nucleotide sequence: TGTGCCAGCAGCCAAGTACTAGCGGGGGCCGGGGAGCTGTTTTTT. Full variable domain (rest looked up from reference TRBV3-1 and TRBJ2-2): DTAVSQTPKYLVTQMGNDKSIKCEQNLGHDTMYWYKQDSKKFLKIMFSYNNKELIINETVPNRFSPKSPDKAHLNLHINSLELGDSAVYFCASSQVLAGAGELFFGEGSRLTVL.

This clonotype was counted at least ten times. V gene TRBV29-1 combines with J gene TRBJ1-2; TRBD1 matches 7 bases. V was pared by 6 bases and J by 9 bases, with 7 bases of the junction left unmatched. Looked up from germline, CDR1 is SQVTM and CDR2 is ANQGSEA. This CDR3 has 11 amino acids. The CDR3 coding sequence is TGCAGCGTAGCTTCGACAGGGAGCTACACCTTC. Its protein product is CSVASTGSYTF.

Concerning this clonotype itself: This may come from a read error, since a much larger clone is one base off. V gene TRBV6-6 combines with J gene TRBJ1-2; 7 nucleotides match TRBD1. The germline gives CDR1 MNHNY, CDR2 SVGAGI (reference sequence). The CDR3 contains 15 residues. The junction had 14 bases not matched to a gene; V was cut back by 7 bases and J by 6 bases. This CDR3 reads CASIEGAWGRDGYTF. CDR3 in DNA: TGTGCCAGCATTGAGGGGGCGTGGGGACGGGATGGCTACACCTTC.

The V gene is TRBV11-2, the J gene TRBJ2-7; TRBD1 is a possible D gene (6 bases). Germline-derived CDR1 and CDR2 are SGHAT and FQNNGV. V dropped 4 bases and J dropped 8 bases, with 15 bases sitting between them. This CDR3 comprises 13 residues. CDR3: CASSSRQGTQQYF. The CDR3 bases are TGTGCCAGCAGCTCGAGGCAGGGGACCCAGCAGTACTTC.

At least ten counts were recorded for this clonotype. The chain uses TRBV4-1 and TRBJ1-2; D not resolved. The V end was cut by 4 bases, the J end by 4 bases, with 10 bases between. Germline values: CDR1 MGHRA, CDR2 YSYEKL. The CDR3 spans 13 residues. CDR3 nucleotide sequence: TGCGCCAGCAGCCCAGAGTTGTTCTATGGCTACACCTTC. Protein sequence: CASSPELFYGYTF.